A selection of T cell receptor beta chains follows, all from one sample in a study of T-cell reconstitution after alpha-beta-depleted transplantation in children. Via MiXCR, TCRdb re-called the PCR reads, giving one row per CDR3 protein. Of 450,000 to 600,000 distinct CDR3 sequences detected, about an eighth appear once; the ten largest clones hold approximately 2%. This specimen was PBMCs, mostly from graft donor cells, taken 360 days after TCRalphabeta/CD19-depleted stem cell transplant. Receptors were obtained from a male patient aged 10-17 years who had a stem cell transplant for acute myeloid leukemia, so the T cells may come from the graft donor. Both conserved end residues are part of each CDR3. D genes are given only for firm matches. The size field is filled for only some rows; it gives once, few, many or a size class.

J: TRBJ2-7; size: NA; length: 16; V: TRBV6-2/TRBV6-3; D: TRBD2; CDR3: CASSYSINSGSHEQYF; DNA: TGTGCCAGCAGTTACTCAATCAATAGCGGGAGCCACGAGCAGTACTTC
J: TRBJ2-1; size: NA; length: 16; V: TRBV5-6; D: NA; CDR3: CASSLVPPQVYNEQFF; DNA: TGTGCCAGCAGCTTGGTCCCCCCCCAGGTATACAATGAGCAGTTCTTC
J: TRBJ2-1; size: many; length: 18; V: TRBV14; D: NA; CDR3: CASSQFWTVKVNYNEQFF; DNA: TGTGCCAGCAGCCAATTCTGGACAGTAAAAGTGAATTACAATGAGCAGTTCTTC
J: TRBJ2-1; size: NA; length: 15; V: TRBV25-1; D: NA; CDR3: CASSEPKYSYNEQFF; DNA: TGTGCCAGCAGTGAACCCAAGTACTCCTACAATGAGCAGTTCTTC
J: TRBJ2-3; size: NA; length: 15; V: TRBV7-9; D: TRBD1; CDR3: CASSGDRSSTDTQYF; DNA: TGTGCCAGCAGCGGGGACAGGTCTAGCACAGATACGCAGTATTTT
J: TRBJ2-7; size: few; length: 15; V: TRBV4-2; D: NA; CDR3: CASSQDEPNLYEQYF; DNA: TGTGCCAGCAGCCAAGATGAGCCAAACCTTTACGAGCAGTACTTC
J: TRBJ2-5; size: NA; length: 14; V: TRBV28; D: NA; CDR3: CASATLAPQETQYF; DNA: TGTGCCAGCGCGACACTAGCCCCCCAAGAGACCCAGTACTTC
J: TRBJ2-4; size: few; length: 15; V: TRBV7-8; D: NA; CDR3: CASSSLGGAKNIQYF; DNA: TGTGCCAGCAGCTCCCTGGGGGGCGCCAAAAACATTCAGTACTTC
J: TRBJ2-7; size: many; length: 11; V: TRBV27; D: NA; CDR3: CASQRMGEQYF; DNA: TGTGCCAGCCAACGGATGGGCGAGCAGTACTTC
J: TRBJ2-1; size: NA; length: 13; V: TRBV29-1; D: NA; CDR3: CSVESRTHNEQFF; DNA: TGCAGCGTTGAATCTCGGACCCACAATGAGCAGTTCTTC
J: TRBJ2-2; size: few; length: 17; V: TRBV3-1; D: NA; CDR3: CASSQVSGASNTGELFF; DNA: TGTGCCAGCAGCCAAGTTAGCGGAGCTTCGAACACCGGGGAGCTGTTTTTT
J: TRBJ2-5; size: NA; length: 14; V: TRBV28; D: NA; CDR3: CASSHGPARKTQYF; DNA: TGTGCCAGCAGCCACGGGCCTGCAAGGAAGACCCAGTACTTC
J: TRBJ2-5; size: few; length: 15; V: TRBV5-6; D: TRBD1; CDR3: CASSAGQARRETQYF; DNA: TGTGCCAGCAGCGCGGGACAGGCCAGAAGGGAGACCCAGTACTTC
J: TRBJ2-3; size: few; length: 14; V: TRBV12-3/TRBV12-4; D: NA; CDR3: CASSLSGPPDTQYF; DNA: TGTGCCAGCAGTTTATCAGGGCCCCCAGATACGCAGTATTTT
J: TRBJ2-7; size: NA; length: 15; V: TRBV28; D: TRBD2; CDR3: CASSPSLAGVFEQYF; DNA: TGTGCCAGCAGTCCAAGCCTAGCGGGAGTCTTCGAGCAGTACTTC
J: TRBJ2-5; size: many; length: 17; V: TRBV28; D: NA; CDR3: CASSLGGSGQYQETQYF; DNA: TGTGCCAGCAGTTTAGGCGGTAGCGGACAGTACCAAGAGACCCAGTACTTC
J: TRBJ2-1; size: many; length: 19; V: TRBV5-1; D: TRBD2; CDR3: CASRGGLAGVLGAYNEQFF; DNA: TGCGCCAGCAGAGGGGGACTAGCGGGAGTATTGGGCGCCTACAATGAGCAGTTCTTC
J: TRBJ2-3; size: many; length: 15; V: TRBV5-1; D: TRBD2; CDR3: CARLARDYYTDTQYF; DNA: TGCGCCAGGTTGGCCCGGGACTACTACACAGATACGCAGTATTTT
J: TRBJ2-2; size: few; length: 13; V: TRBV28; D: NA; CDR3: CATPGLNTGELFF; DNA: TGTGCCACGCCGGGACTTAACACCGGGGAGCTGTTTTTT
J: TRBJ2-5; size: few; length: 14; V: TRBV2; D: TRBD1; CDR3: CASSRDRVTETQYF; DNA: TGTGCCAGCAGTAGGGACAGGGTTACGGAGACCCAGTACTTC
J: TRBJ2-3; size: NA; length: 14; V: TRBV27; D: NA; CDR3: CASSWIRSTDTQYF; DNA: TGTGCCAGCAGTTGGATCAGGAGCACAGATACGCAGTATTTT
J: TRBJ1-6; size: few; length: 14; V: TRBV20-1; D: NA; CDR3: CSASPTANNSPLHF; DNA: TGCAGTGCTAGCCCGACAGCCAATAATTCACCCCTCCACTTT
J: TRBJ2-1; size: NA; length: 13; V: TRBV27; D: TRBD2; CDR3: CASRTAGADEQFF; DNA: TGTGCCAGCCGGACAGCGGGAGCGGATGAGCAGTTCTTC
J: TRBJ2-2; size: NA; length: 17; V: TRBV7-3; D: TRBD2; CDR3: CASTSRTSAPNTGELFF; DNA: TGTGCCAGCACCTCCAGGACTAGCGCCCCGAACACCGGGGAGCTGTTTTTT
J: TRBJ2-1; size: many; length: 17; V: TRBV3-1; D: TRBD2; CDR3: CASSEETSGTGHNEQFF; DNA: TGTGCCAGCAGCGAAGAAACTAGCGGGACGGGTCACAATGAGCAGTTCTTC
J: TRBJ2-3; size: NA; length: 17; V: TRBV7-6; D: NA; CDR3: CASSFGVAVYMADTQYF; DNA: TGTGCCAGCAGCTTTGGAGTAGCGGTATATATGGCAGATACGCAGTATTTT